The next 22 T cell receptor beta chains were all read from a single sample in a study of shared clonotypes between healthy human individuals. Sequencing was performed with immunoSEQ multiplex PCR; in TCRdb, only in-frame clones are kept and a portion is missing. In the table there are over a million clones, roughly 96% of which are singletons. Sequencing was carried out using naive CD4+ T cells sorted from blood. Indicated subset: CD45RA+ positively selected. All receptors come from a young man in good health.

The chain recombines TRBV28 with TRBJ2-5; maybe TRBD1 (6 bases). The germline V gene has CDR1 MDHEN and CDR2 SYDVKM. The V gene lost 6 bases and the J gene lost 0 bases, with 8 bases spanning the gap. The CDR3 runs to 13 residues. The CDR3 sequence: CASSQGNQETQYF. In DNA form, the CDR3 reads TGTGCCAGCAGCCAGGGGAACCAAGAGACCCAGTACTTC.

The V call is TRBV7-2, the J call TRBJ2-4; D gene ambiguous. CDR1 and CDR2 from the germline V gene are SGHTA and FQGNSA. The CDR3 is 15 amino acids. V dropped 6 bases and J dropped 0 bases, with 12 bases sitting between them. This CDR3 reads CASSLLPEAKNIQYF. The DNA of the CDR3 is TGTGCCAGCAGTCTCCTACCGGAAGCCAAAAACATTCAGTACTTC.

This clone was counted once. This sequence joins TRBV29-1 and TRBJ2-2; D might be TRBD2 (5 bases). This CDR3 has 13 amino acids. Germline assignment: CDR1 SQVTM and CDR2 ANQGSEA. V lost 7 bases to trimming and J lost 7 bases, with 16 bases between them. The chain's CDR3 is CSAGGTRHGELFF. In nucleotides, the CDR3 is TGCAGCGCCGGCGGCACTAGGCACGGGGAGCTGTTTTTT.

This clone is a singleton in its sample. The rearrangement uses TRBV2 and TRBJ2-3; D unresolved. The CDR3 sequence is 14 residues long. Per germline, CDR1 SNHLY and CDR2 FYNNEI. With 4 bases removed from V and 3 bases from J, the gap between germline ends came to 11 bases. The CDR3 DNA reads as TGTGCCAGCAGTGCGGAGTCTGTGACAGATACGCAGTATTTT. It is translated as CASSAESVTDTQYF. The full variable domain, with the rest looked up from reference TRBV2 and TRBJ2-3, is EPEVTQTPSHQVTQMGQEVILRCVPISNHLYFYWYRQILGQKVEFLVSFYNNEISEKSEIFDDQFSVERPDGSNFTLKIRSTKLEDSAMYFCASSAESVTDTQYFGPGTRLTVL.

Concerning this clone itself: Distinct nucleotide sequences in the sample also encode this CDR3. The chain combines TRBV11-2 with TRBJ2-7, with D unresolved. Germline V gene sequence: CDR1 SGHAT, CDR2 FQNNGV. This CDR3 region has 12 residues. Trimming stripped 2 bases from V and 3 bases from J, with 5 bases between. The CDR3: CASSLTDYEQYF. The DNA for the CDR3 is TGTGCCAGCAGCTTAACGGACTACGAGCAGTACTTC.

A remark on this clone: Other DNA variants within this sample encode the same CDR3. This chain joins TRBV5-1 and TRBJ2-1; D ambiguous. In germline, CDR1 is SGHRS, CDR2 YFSETQ. The CDR3 is made up of 11 amino acids. Trimming shortened V by 0 bases and J by 9 bases, and 4 bases separated the two germline ends. The CDR3 sequence is CASSLVGEQFF. The DNA of the CDR3 is TGCGCCAGCAGCTTGGTAGGTGAGCAGTTCTTC.

This clone came up once. The gene calls are TRBV4-3 and TRBJ2-3, with 7 bases fitting TRBD1. Germline lookup yields CDR1 LGHNA and CDR2 YSLEER. The CDR3 runs 17 residues. Germline trimming cut 4 bases from V and 3 bases from J; bases unmatched to any gene: 13. The CDR3, as DNA: TGCGCCAGCAGCCCGACCTCAGGGGGAATCTCAACAGATACGCAGTATTTT. Translated: CASSPTSGGISTDTQYF.

As concerns this clone: This sample includes further DNA sequences coding for the same CDR3. The chain has TRBV6-5 and TRBJ2-2; tentatively, D is TRBD1 (6 bases). Per germline, CDR1 MNHEY and CDR2 SVGAGI. Trimming removed 2 bases from V and 1 base from J, with 11 bases in between. The CDR3 length is 16 residues. CDR3 protein: CASSYLSRGNTGELFF. The CDR3 DNA reads as TGTGCCAGCAGTTACCTTTCCAGGGGGAACACCGGGGAGCTGTTTTTT.

Regarding this clone: Other DNA sequences of this sample code for an identical CDR3. The gene calls are TRBV30 and TRBJ2-2, with 7 positions matching TRBD2. Germline V gene data show CDR1 as GTSNPN and CDR2 as SVGIG (reference sequence). V lost 6 bases, J lost 1 base, and 11 bases stayed unmatched. The CDR3 covers 16 residues. Here the CDR3 reads CACRVLAALNTGELFF. CDR3 nucleotides: TGTGCCTGTCGTGTGCTAGCGGCCTTGAACACCGGGGAGCTGTTTTTT.

A few counts support this clone. The rearrangement uses TRBV7-9 and TRBJ1-4; tentatively, D is TRBD1 (6 bases). The CDR3 totals 15 residues. Trimming took 5 bases from V and 0 from J, leaving 10 bases between them. Germline CDR1 SEHNR, CDR2 FQNEAQ (reference sequence). The chain's CDR3 is CASSIQGATNEKLFF. The CDR3 nucleotides are TGTGCCAGCAGCATACAGGGTGCAACTAATGAAAAACTGTTTTTT. Looking up the rest from reference TRBV7-9 and TRBJ1-4 gives the full variable domain: DTGVSQNPRHKITKRGQNVTFRCDPISEHNRLYWYRQTLGQGPEFLTYFQNEAQLEKSRLLSDRFSAERPKGSFSTLEIQRTEQGDSAMYLCASSIQGATNEKLFFGSGTQLSVL.

This clone appeared a single time. The gene calls are TRBV5-1 and TRBJ2-7; tentatively, D is TRBD1 (5 bases). The CDR3 contains 16 residues. Between the trimmed V and J ends, which lost 4 bases and 5 bases, there was a span of 22 bases. From germline, CDR1 is SGHRS and CDR2 YFSETQ. The CDR3: CASSLDNRAHRDEQYF. CDR3 nucleotide sequence: TGCGCCAGCAGCCTGGACAACCGGGCGCATAGGGACGAGCAGTACTTC.

This chain joins TRBV28 and TRBJ1-4; the D gene is possibly TRBD1 (5 bases). This CDR3 has 14 amino acids. V was pared by 9 bases and J by 0 bases, with 11 bases between. Germline loops: CDR1 MDHEN, CDR2 SYDVKM. CDR3 sequence: CASGAVATNEKLFF. DNA of the CDR3: TGTGCCAGTGGGGCGGTTGCAACTAATGAAAAACTGTTTTTT.

The chain carries TRBV28 and TRBJ1-5; D perhaps matches TRBD1 (5 bases). This CDR3 has 13 residues. Germline CDR1 reads MDHEN; CDR2 reads SYDVKM. Trimming stripped 6 bases from V and 5 bases from J, with 11 bases between. This CDR3 reads CASRRRDHQPQHF. The CDR3 nucleotides are TGTGCCAGCAGGCGCAGGGACCATCAGCCCCAGCATTTT.

This chain connects TRBV6-5 to TRBJ2-1; D gene unclear. CDR3 length equals 13 residues. CDR1 is MNHEY, CDR2 SVGAGI, per germline. The V end lost 6 bases, the J end lost 4 bases, and 10 bases lay between the germline ends. The CDR3 protein is CASRLDTYNEQFF. In nucleotides, the CDR3 is TGTGCCAGCAGACTTGACACATACAATGAGCAGTTCTTC.

The chain links TRBV6-5 to TRBJ2-7; D is ambiguous. The germline V gene has CDR1 MNHEY and CDR2 SVGAGI. CDR3 size: 14 residues. Deletions cut 5 bases from V and 1 base from J, with 12 bases between. This chain's CDR3 is CASSNPLTSYEQYF. The DNA for the CDR3 is TGTGCCAGCAGTAACCCTCTCACATCCTACGAGCAGTACTTC.

CDR3 DNA: TGTGCCAGCAGCTTCGGACTTTTAAACACCGGGGAGCTGTTTTTT. Protein sequence: CASSFGLLNTGELFF. The rearrangement uses TRBV5-4 and TRBJ2-2; a possible D gene is TRBD2 (5 bases). Germline V gene data show CDR1 as SGHNT and CDR2 as YYREEE (reference sequence). Trimming pared 2 bases from V and 2 bases from J, leaving 10 bases between. This CDR3 region has 15 residues.

This sequence joins TRBV20-1 and TRBJ2-4, with no clear D. This CDR3 contains 11 residues. The germline gives CDR1 DFQATT, CDR2 SNEGSKA (reference sequence). Trimming removed 3 bases from V and 8 bases from J, with 8 bases in between. As DNA, the CDR3 is TGCAGTGCTAGGGAATGGGACATTCAGTACTTC. Amino acid sequence: CSAREWDIQYF.

The table lists this clone with a few counts. The rearrangement links TRBV27 to TRBJ2-6; 8 nucleotides match TRBD1. V lost 4 bases, J lost 3 bases, and 11 bases stayed unmatched. This CDR3 has 18 residues. CDR1 is MNHEY and CDR2 is SMNVEV in the germline V gene (reference sequence). CDR3 in DNA: TGTGCCAGCAGTTCAACCGGGACAGGTCTCTTTGGGGCCAACGTCCTGACTTTC. Its protein is CASSSTGTGLFGANVLTF.

The chain joins TRBV4-3 to TRBJ2-7, with unresolved D. Trimming removed 4 bases at V and 9 bases at J, with 13 bases between. Germline V CDR1 and CDR2: LGHNA, YSLEER. This CDR3 region has 12 residues. CDR3 sequence (DNA): TGCGCCAGCAGCCTAGGACCGGGTTTGCAGTACTTC. Translation: CASSLGPGLQYF.

The chain carries TRBV5-6 and TRBJ2-7; possible D gene TRBD2, 6 bases. The CDR3 runs 13 residues. Germline values: CDR1 SGHDT, CDR2 YYEEEE. V was shortened by 2 bases and J by 1 base, with 7 bases between the two germline ends. CDR3 in DNA: TGTGCCAGCAGCTTCGCGGGGTCCTACGAGCAGTACTTC. Its translation: CASSFAGSYEQYF.

CDR3 bases: TGTGCCAGCAGCATACAGGGGACCGGCACAGATACGCAGTATTTT. Amino acids: CASSIQGTGTDTQYF. The rearrangement joins TRBV5-5 to TRBJ2-3; TRBD1 matches 7 bases. V gave up 4 bases and J gave up 1 base; unmatched junction bases: 6. This CDR3 is 15 amino acids long. Germline lookup yields CDR1 SGHKS and CDR2 YYEKEE (reference sequence).

This chain links TRBV28 with TRBJ1-5; maybe TRBD1 (5 bases). The germline CDR1 and CDR2 sequences are MDHEN and SYDVKM. The CDR3 runs to 15 residues. The germline V and J ends were trimmed by 4 bases and 0 bases, with 10 bases remaining between them. The CDR3 sequence: CASSWGWNSNQPQHF. DNA of the CDR3: TGTGCCAGCAGTTGGGGGTGGAATAGCAATCAGCCCCAGCATTTT.